Described below is a single TCR beta chain sequence and its context. This sample is drawn from a study of blood T cell repertoires in COVID-19. Generated by immunoSEQ multiplex PCR, the TCRdb table keeps only in-frame clones and is missing some. The sample contains about 200,000 clones, 65% to 90% of which appear only once. The sequenced sample consisted of peripheral blood. The TCR was taken from a human donor in a cohort sampled during active COVID-19.

The CDR3 nucleotides are TGCGCCAGCAGCCAAGCCAGGTATCAGGGGAACACTGAAGCTTTCTTT. This translates into CASSQARYQGNTEAFF. V gene TRBV4-1 combines with J gene TRBJ1-1; D is perhaps TRBD1 (5 bases). V was pared by 1 base and J by 1 base, with 13 bases between. Germline V CDR1 and CDR2: MGHRA, YSYEKL. This CDR3 has 16 residues.